This entry lists 25 T cell receptor beta chains sequenced from one sample in a study of shared clonotypes between healthy human individuals. The table came from immunoSEQ multiplex PCR; TCRdb's copy has only in-frame clones and leaves some out. The sample has 500,000 to 650,000 clones, roughly four fifths seen once; the top ten hold 12%. Sequencing was performed on PBMCs. The receptors shown here come from a woman aged 40 to 50 in good health. Some clones in this sample may be carry-over from other donors' samples.

The rearrangement uses TRBV13 and TRBJ2-2; D remains unclear. This CDR3 is built from 13 residues. The germline V and J ends were trimmed by 5 bases and 6 bases, with 10 bases remaining between them. Germline V gene lookup returns CDR1 PRHDT and CDR2 FYEKMQ (reference sequence). CDR3 DNA sequence: TGTGCCAGCAGCAAGGGTGATGCCGGGGAGCTGTTTTTT. It yields the protein CASSKGDAGELFF.

Notes on this clone: The sample holds other DNA sequences that translate to the same CDR3. The chain links TRBV15 to TRBJ2-3; 9 bases fit TRBD1. There are 14 residues in the CDR3. The ends lost 5 bases at V and 3 bases at J; junction bases unmatched: 3. The germline V gene has CDR1 LNHNV and CDR2 YYDKDF (reference sequence). The CDR3 protein is CATSRDRATDTQYF. The DNA of the CDR3 is TGTGCCACCAGCCGGGACAGGGCGACAGATACGCAGTATTTT.

The V gene is TRBV5-4, the J gene TRBJ2-7, with unresolved D. This CDR3 has 16 amino acids. The germline V and J ends were trimmed by 0 bases and 7 bases, with 20 bases remaining between them. Germline lookup yields CDR1 SGHNT and CDR2 YYREEE (reference sequence). The CDR3 region is CASSLDLGKSLGEQYF. CDR3 DNA: TGTGCCAGCAGCTTGGATCTTGGGAAGAGCCTTGGGGAGCAGTACTTC.

The chain joins TRBV20-1 to TRBJ2-7; D is perhaps TRBD2 (5 bases). V gave up 3 bases and J gave up 7 bases, with 7 bases separating them. This CDR3 contains 10 residues. Germline assignment: CDR1 DFQATT and CDR2 SNEGSKA (reference sequence). The CDR3 protein is CSASGNEQYF. In DNA form, the CDR3 reads TGCAGTGCTAGCGGGAATGAGCAGTACTTC.

This chain links TRBV29-1 with TRBJ2-1, with TRBD1 identical over 11 bases. V was clipped by 2 bases and J by 1 base; unmatched bases: 4. CDR1 is SQVTM, CDR2 ANQGSEA, per germline. This CDR3 region has 16 residues. The CDR3 sequence is CSVESGTGGSYNEQFF. CDR3 DNA: TGCAGCGTTGAATCCGGGACAGGGGGATCCTACAATGAGCAGTTCTTC.

V is TRBV30 and J is TRBJ2-5; 13 bases line up with TRBD2. This CDR3 spans 16 amino acids. V lost 0 bases, J lost 7 bases, and 8 bases stayed unmatched. Looked up from germline, CDR1 is GTSNPN and CDR2 is SVGIG (reference sequence). The CDR3 DNA sequence: TGTGCCTGGAGTGTAAGGGGGACTAGCGGGAAAGGGACCCAGTACTTC. As protein: CAWSVRGTSGKGTQYF. The complete variable domain, with remaining parts taken from reference TRBV30 and TRBJ2-5, reads SQTIHQWPATLVQPVGSPLSLECTVEGTSNPNLYWYRQAAGRGLQLLFYSVGIGQISSEVPQNLSASRPQDRQFILSSKKLLLSDSGFYLCAWSVRGTSGKGTQYFGPGTRLLVL.

The CDR3 DNA reads TGTGCCAGCAGCCCAAAAGGGGTAGGCGAGCAGTACTTC. Protein sequence: CASSPKGVGEQYF. This chain joins TRBV9 and TRBJ2-7; D perhaps matches TRBD1 (5 bases). This CDR3 is built from 13 residues. In germline, CDR1 is SGDLS, CDR2 YYNGEE. V was shortened by 4 bases and J by 6 bases, with 14 bases between the two germline ends.

This clone was counted a few times. The chain links TRBV7-3 to TRBJ2-1, with TRBD2 matching over 12 bases. J was trimmed by 6 bases and V by 1 base; bases with no gene match: 10. The length of the CDR3 is 18 residues. Germline V lookup: CDR1 SGHTA, CDR2 FQGTGA. DNA for the CDR3: TGTGCCAGCAGCTTAAGGGGCCCGGGACTAGCGGGTTCCAATGAGCAGTTCTTC. Translated: CASSLRGPGLAGSNEQFF.

The chain is built from TRBV19 and TRBJ2-5; D is undetermined. The germline V gene has CDR1 LNHDA and CDR2 SQIVND (reference sequence). Trimming removed 8 bases from V and 2 bases from J, with 6 bases in between. The length of the CDR3 is 11 residues. CDR3 sequence reads: CASVWQETQYF. In DNA form, the CDR3 reads TGTGCCAGTGTTTGGCAAGAGACCCAGTACTTC.

This chain links TRBV28 with TRBJ2-1, with 7 nucleotides matching TRBD1. Germline-derived CDR1 and CDR2 are MDHEN and SYDVKM. J was trimmed by 9 bases and V by 1 base; bases with no gene match: 6. This CDR3 region has 14 residues. The DNA for the CDR3 is TGTGCCAGCAGTTTATATGGCAGGGGGAGTGAGCAGTTCTTC. Protein: CASSLYGRGSEQFF.

The J gene is TRBJ1-2, the V gene TRBV6-1; D gene uncertain. V was cut by 2 bases and J by 3 bases, with 7 bases left in between. This CDR3 contains 13 residues. Germline V lookup: CDR1 MNHNS, CDR2 SASEGT. CDR3 residues: CASSEQYHYGYTF. For the CDR3, the DNA is TGTGCCAGCAGTGAACAGTACCACTATGGCTACACCTTC.

The V call is TRBV4-1, the J call TRBJ2-7; 9 bases agree with TRBD2. The trim removed 0 bases at V and 4 bases at J, leaving 7 bases unmatched. Germline CDR1 MGHRA, CDR2 YSYEKL. The CDR3 is 16 residues long. The CDR3 here is CASSQDKRGRGYEQYF. CDR3 DNA: TGCGCCAGCAGCCAAGATAAGCGCGGGAGGGGTTACGAGCAGTACTTC.

The chain's CDR3 is CASSFYGRASSYEQYF. The CDR3, as DNA: TGTGCCAGCAGCTTTTACGGACGAGCATCCTCCTACGAGCAGTACTTC. V and J are TRBV5-6 and TRBJ2-7, with D unresolved. This CDR3 contains 16 residues. CDR1 SGHDT and CDR2 YYEEEE come from the germline V gene. The germline V and J ends were trimmed by 2 bases and 0 bases, with 15 bases remaining between them.

This sequence joins TRBV28 and TRBJ1-4, with 7 bases that match TRBD1. Losses at the gene ends were 5 bases for V and 8 bases for J; bases not matched to a gene: 11. The CDR3 runs to 15 residues. Germline assignment: CDR1 MDHEN and CDR2 SYDVKM. The CDR3 is CASSTSTGMREKLFF. CDR3 nucleotides: TGTGCCAGCAGTACATCGACAGGGATGAGGGAAAAACTGTTTTTT.

On this clone: This may stem from a read error, because a much larger clone lies one nucleotide away. This sample also contains other DNA sequences that code for the same CDR3. The J gene is TRBJ2-5, the V gene TRBV5-1; the D gene is possibly TRBD1 (5 bases). Germline CDR1 reads SGHRS; CDR2 reads YFSETQ. The length of the CDR3 is 13 residues. CDR3 sequence reads: CASSLEGQETQYF. The CDR3 DNA sequence: TGCGCCAGCAGCTTGGAGGGGCAAGAGACTCAGTACTTC.

This clone was recorded a few times. This sequence joins TRBV5-8 and TRBJ2-5; no definite D call. Germline lookup yields CDR1 SGHTS and CDR2 YDEGEE. This CDR3 comprises 12 residues. The ends were cut back, 0 bases at V and 2 bases at J, with 2 bases in the middle. CDR3 nucleotides: TGTGCCAGCAGCTTGGTACAAGAGACCCAGTACTTC. Protein product: CASSLVQETQYF.

V gene TRBV10-1 combines with J gene TRBJ1-1; weak D call: TRBD1 (5 bases). Trimming took off 4 bases at V and 10 bases at J, with 16 bases between the two ends. The CDR3 covers 13 residues. Germline lookup yields CDR1 WNHNN and CDR2 SYGVQD (reference sequence). CDR3 bases: TGCGCCAGCAGTGTAAAGGGATGGGGGAGAGCTTTCTTT. It encodes CASSVKGWGRAFF.

V gene TRBV18 combines with J gene TRBJ1-2; D unclear. The CDR3 loop spans 12 amino acids. V lost 3 bases to trimming and J lost 6 bases, with 8 bases between them. Per germline, CDR1 KGHSH and CDR2 LQKENI. CDR3 in amino acids: CASSPEGNGYTF. DNA of the CDR3: TGTGCCAGCTCACCGGAGGGAAATGGCTACACCTTC.

The V and J genes are TRBV11-2 and TRBJ1-5; tentatively, D is TRBD1 (6 bases). The CDR3 has 13 residues. The V gene's germline CDR1 is SGHAT and CDR2 FQNNGV. V was shortened by 4 bases and J by 7 bases, with 11 bases between the two germline ends. The CDR3 spells CASSSQGGQPQHF. CDR3 DNA: TGTGCCAGCAGCTCACAGGGCGGCCAGCCCCAGCATTTT.

The chain couples TRBV7-9 to TRBJ2-7; D is undetermined. This CDR3 is 12 amino acids long. Germline CDR1 SEHNR, CDR2 FQNEAQ (reference sequence). Trimming pared 4 bases from V and 2 bases from J, leaving 6 bases between. The CDR3 region is CASSSQPYEQYF. In DNA, the CDR3 is TGTGCCAGCAGCTCACAGCCCTACGAGCAGTACTTC.

The chain combines TRBV11-2 with TRBJ1-1; D remains unclear. Germline CDR1 SGHAT, CDR2 FQNNGV. V lost 5 bases and J lost 3, with 10 bases in between. The CDR3 covers 13 residues. The CDR3 reads CASSRTSDTEAFF. The DNA for the CDR3 is TGTGCCAGCAGCCGAACCTCGGACACTGAAGCTTTCTTT.

The gene calls are TRBV28 and TRBJ2-7; 7 positions agree with TRBD1. Unmatched junction bases numbered 5, after V lost 6 bases and J lost 0 bases. Germline lookup yields CDR1 MDHEN and CDR2 SYDVKM. There are 14 residues in the CDR3. The chain's CDR3 is CASRLQGSSYEQYF. CDR3 coding DNA: TGTGCCAGCAGACTACAGGGGTCCTCCTACGAGCAGTACTTC.

V is TRBV19 and J is TRBJ1-1; D ambiguous. The germline gives CDR1 LNHDA, CDR2 SQIVND (reference sequence). CDR3 length: 13 residues. V lost 8 bases to trimming and J lost 0 bases, with 10 bases between them. The CDR3 is CASFTFMNTEAFF. DNA of the CDR3: TGTGCCAGTTTTACATTCATGAACACTGAAGCTTTCTTT.

The CDR3 sequence is CASTPRVAGLQETQYF. The CDR3 nucleotides are TGTGCCAGCACCCCGCGGGTAGCGGGACTCCAAGAGACCCAGTACTTC. The rearrangement links TRBV5-4 to TRBJ2-5; TRBD2 matches at 8 bases. Germline CDR1 reads SGHNT; CDR2 reads YYREEE (reference sequence). The CDR3 totals 16 residues. V dropped 6 bases and J dropped 1; count of bases not matched to a gene: 11.

This clone was counted only a few times. The CDR3 reads CASSSIEGSTEAFF. CDR3 coding DNA: TGTGCCAGCAGTTCCATAGAGGGGTCCACTGAAGCTTTCTTT. V and J are TRBV5-6 and TRBJ1-1; tentatively, D is TRBD1 (5 bases). CDR3 length: 14 amino acids. The germline CDR1 and CDR2 sequences are SGHDT and YYEEEE. The V end was cut by 5 bases, the J end by 4 bases, with 15 bases between.